This T cell receptor (beta chain) comes out of a study of blood T cell repertoires in COVID-19. Whole-study context: Nucleic acid was either cDNA or gDNA, and it came from T cells, B-cell-depleted T cells, or PBMCs.

Only in-frame clones appear in the TCRdb table, and some are missing; sequencing was by immunoSEQ multiplex PCR. The sample consists of fewer than 250,000 clones, around four fifths of them appearing once. The CDR3 sequence is 14 residues long. Germline lookup yields CDR1 SGHVS and CDR2 FQNEAQ. V dropped 7 bases and J dropped 6; count of bases not matched to a gene: 10. Participants, about 18 to 95 years old, spanned around 25 US areas. Allocation to cohorts depended on clinical history reported by the participants. Someone with COVID-19 had been met by exposed participants within 2 weeks before study entry.

This sequence originates from a middle-aged woman who had been exposed to COVID-19. The V call is TRBV7-8, the J call TRBJ1-2; TRBD1 aligns across 8 bases. Sequenced input: PBMCs or T cells enriched from blood (not recorded which). In DNA form, the CDR3 reads TGTGCCAGCATCGGGACAGGAGAAGGGAATGGCTACACCTTC. Protein sequence: CASIGTGEGNGYTF.